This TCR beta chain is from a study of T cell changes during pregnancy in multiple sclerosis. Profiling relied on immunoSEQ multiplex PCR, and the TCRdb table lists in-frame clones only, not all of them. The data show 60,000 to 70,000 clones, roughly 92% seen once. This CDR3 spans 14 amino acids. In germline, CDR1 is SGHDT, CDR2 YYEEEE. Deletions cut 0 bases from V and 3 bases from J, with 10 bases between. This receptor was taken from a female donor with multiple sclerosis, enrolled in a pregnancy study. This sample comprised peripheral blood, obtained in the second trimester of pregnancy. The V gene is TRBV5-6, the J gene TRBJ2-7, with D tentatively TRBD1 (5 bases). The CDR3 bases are TGTGCCAGCAGCTTGGCGACAGTAATCTACGAGCAGTACTTC. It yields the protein CASSLATVIYEQYF. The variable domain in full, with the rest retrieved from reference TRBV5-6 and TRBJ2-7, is DAGVTQSPTHLIKTRGQQVTLRCSPKSGHDTVSWYQQALGQGPQFIFQYYEEEERQRGNFPDRFSGHQFPNYSSELNVNALLLGDSALYLCASSLATVIYEQYFGPGTRLTVT.